The clone carrying this T cell receptor beta chain was seen only a few times. Its target is unknown. This entry comes from a study of identical twins. TCRdb processed the 5' RACE reads anew with MiXCR; each CDR3 protein has one entry. The table shows about 810,000 distinct CDR3 sequences, with roughly an eighth occurring only once. Findings and limits, study-wide: Excess sharing between twins was weaker in beta out-of-frame sequences.

The same sample was also studied in work on yellow fever vaccine responses in identical twins.

This clonotype was sampled from a woman under 30 in good health. Sequencing used PBMCs.

CDR3: CASSPIAGGAFDEQFF. The CDR3, as DNA: TGTGCCAGCAGTCCCATAGCGGGAGGGGCGTTCGATGAGCAGTTCTTC. The rearrangement links TRBV4-2 to TRBJ2-1, with TRBD2 identical over 11 bases. The germline CDR1 and CDR2 sequences are LGHNA and YNFKEQ. The CDR3 length is 16 residues. V lost 6 bases, J lost 8 bases, and 12 bases stayed unmatched.